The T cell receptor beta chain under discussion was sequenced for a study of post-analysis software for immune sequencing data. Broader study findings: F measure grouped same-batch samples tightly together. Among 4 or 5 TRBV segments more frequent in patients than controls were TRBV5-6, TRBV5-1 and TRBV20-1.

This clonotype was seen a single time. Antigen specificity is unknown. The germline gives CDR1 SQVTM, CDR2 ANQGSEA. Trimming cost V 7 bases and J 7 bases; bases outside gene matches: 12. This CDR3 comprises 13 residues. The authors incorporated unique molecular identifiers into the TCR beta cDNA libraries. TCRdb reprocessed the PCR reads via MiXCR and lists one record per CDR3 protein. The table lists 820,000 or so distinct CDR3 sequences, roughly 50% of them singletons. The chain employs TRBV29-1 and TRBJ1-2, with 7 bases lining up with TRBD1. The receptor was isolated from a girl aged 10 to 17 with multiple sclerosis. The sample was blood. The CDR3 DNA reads TGCAGCGGCGGGACAGACTCGTGGTCTGGCTACACCTTC. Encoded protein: CSGGTDSWSGYTF.